This is a list of T cell receptor beta chains from one sample in a study of control samples from healthy donors and cancer patients. Generated by immunoSEQ multiplex PCR, the TCRdb table keeps only in-frame clones and is missing some. The table has over 150,000 clones, around 94% seen once. Sequencing was carried out using blood. The source is a young man in good health. The CDR3 runs from the conserved cysteine through the conserved F or W. The D gene is left open where the match is weak. Size is stated for part of the rows, as once, few or many counts, or as a class when the clone is expanded.

D,size,V,J,DNA,CDR3
TRBD1,-,TRBV29-1,TRBJ1-1,TGCAGCGTTGTTGGACCCCAGGGGGCGATGAACACTGAAGCTTTCTTT,CSVVGPQGAMNTEAFF
-,-,TRBV29-1,TRBJ1-1,TGCAGCGTTGACTTGGAGGGGATGAACACTGAAGCTTTCTTT,CSVDLEGMNTEAFF
TRBD1,once,TRBV3-1/TRBV3-2,TRBJ2-6,TGTGCCAGCAGCACGAGACAGGGGGTCTCTGGGGCCAACGTCCTGACTTTC,CASSTRQGVSGANVLTF
-,-,TRBV5-6,TRBJ2-1,TGTGCCAGCAGCCGCTCGACTACCATCTACAATGAGCAGTTCTTC,CASSRSTTIYNEQFF
TRBD2,-,TRBV28,TRBJ2-7,TGTGCCAGCAGTTTATGGGGACTAGCGGATAAGTCCCTCGACTCCTACGAGCAGTACTTC,CASSLWGLADKSLDSYEQYF
-,-,TRBV27,TRBJ1-1,TGTGCCAGCAGTTTATGGCTGGGGAACACTGAAGCTTTCTTT,CASSLWLGNTEAFF
-,-,TRBV2,TRBJ1-5,TGTGCCAGCAGTGAAGGAACAGCGCGCAATCAGCCCCAGCATTTT,CASSEGTARNQPQHF
-,-,TRBV6-1,TRBJ1-5,TGTGCCAGCAGTGCTAGGGGGGGGAATAGCAATCAGCCCCAGCATTTT,CASSARGGNSNQPQHF
TRBD2,-,TRBV9,TRBJ2-1,TGTGCCAGCAGCGCTGCTCTAGCGGGACAATCCCGGGAGCAGTTCTTC,CASSAALAGQSREQFF
-,-,TRBV15,TRBJ2-1,TGTGCCACCAGCAGGGTTTACTCAGGGAATGAGCAGTTCTTC,CATSRVYSGNEQFF
TRBD1,-,TRBV5-1,TRBJ2-7,TGCGCCAGCAGCCCCAGGGGGTACGAGCAGTACTTC,CASSPRGYEQYF
-,-,TRBV9,TRBJ2-5,TGTGCCAGCAGCGTATCCCAGGAAGAGACCCAGTACTTC,CASSVSQEETQYF
TRBD2,-,TRBV28,TRBJ2-4,TGTGCCAGCAGTTTACGTAGCGGGACATGGGACATTCAGTACTTC,CASSLRSGTWDIQYF
-,-,TRBV5-1,TRBJ2-2,TGCGCCAGCAGCCTGACCGGGCTGAGTACCGGGGAGCTGTTTTTT,CASSLTGLSTGELFF
TRBD1,-,TRBV19,TRBJ2-2,TGTGCCAGTAGGGAGAGACAGGGGGCGGAAACCGGGGAGCTGTTTTTT,CASRERQGAETGELFF
TRBD2,once,TRBV30,TRBJ2-1,TGTGCCTGGAGTCCTGGACTAGCGGGGCACAATGAGCAGTTCTTC,CAWSPGLAGHNEQFF
-,-,TRBV6-2/TRBV6-3,TRBJ2-3,TGTGCCAGCAGTTACTCTGGGGGGGCGACCACAGATACGCAGTATTTT,CASSYSGGATTDTQYF
-,-,TRBV6-5,TRBJ1-1,TGTGCCAGCAGTTACCCGCGGAGTCCTTTCGAAGCTTTCTTT,CASSYPRSPFEAFF
TRBD1,-,TRBV29-1,TRBJ2-7,TGCAGCGCGAAGCCACAGGGGTCCTACGAGCAGTACTTC,CSAKPQGSYEQYF
-,-,TRBV3-1/TRBV3-2,TRBJ1-1,TGTGCCAGCAGCCAGGGGGTTAGGACTGAAGCTTTCTTT,CASSQGVRTEAFF